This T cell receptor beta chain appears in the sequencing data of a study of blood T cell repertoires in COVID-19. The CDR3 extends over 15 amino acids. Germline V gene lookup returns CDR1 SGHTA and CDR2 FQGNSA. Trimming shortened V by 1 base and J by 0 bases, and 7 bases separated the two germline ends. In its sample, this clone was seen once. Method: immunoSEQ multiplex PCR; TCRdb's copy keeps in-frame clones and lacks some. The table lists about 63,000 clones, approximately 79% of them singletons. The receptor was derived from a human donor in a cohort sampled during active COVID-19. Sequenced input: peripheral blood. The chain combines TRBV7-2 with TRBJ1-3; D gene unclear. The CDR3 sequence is CASSLDIFSGNTIYF. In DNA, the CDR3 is TGTGCCAGCAGCTTAGACATCTTCTCTGGAAACACCATATATTTT.